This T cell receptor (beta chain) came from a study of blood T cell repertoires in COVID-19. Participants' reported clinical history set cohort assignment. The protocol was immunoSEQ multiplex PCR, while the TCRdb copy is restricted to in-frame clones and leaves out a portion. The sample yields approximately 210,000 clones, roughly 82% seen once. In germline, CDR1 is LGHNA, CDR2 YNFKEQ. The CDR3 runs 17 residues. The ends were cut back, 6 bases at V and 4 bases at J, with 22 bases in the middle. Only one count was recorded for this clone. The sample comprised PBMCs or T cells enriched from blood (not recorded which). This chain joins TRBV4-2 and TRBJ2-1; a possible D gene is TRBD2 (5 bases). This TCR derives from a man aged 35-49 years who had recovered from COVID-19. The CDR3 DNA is TGTGCCAGCAGTCCAGGTTTAGGTCGGACTTCTTACAATGAGCAGTTCTTC. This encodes CASSPGLGRTSYNEQFF.